This T cell receptor beta chain was captured by sequencing in a study of blood T cell repertoires in COVID-19. In the study overall: PBMCs, B-cell-depleted T cells, or T cells were the source of the cDNA or gDNA that made up the material.

Per the original methods: Amplification from reference gene primers served as the basis for estimated nucleated cell counts. Produced via immunoSEQ multiplex PCR; TCRdb's table is partial and in-frame only. V and J calls plus clone size are reproduced from that table; the DNA served to infer D and trimming. The repertoire consists of under 150,000 clones, with around 83% occurring once and the leading ten covering 15% to 20%. All enrollees were roughly 18 to 89 years old and from 20 to 30 US areas. Germline V gene lookup returns CDR1 SGHRS and CDR2 YFSETQ. The CDR3 consists of 12 residues. V shed 3 bases and J shed 5 bases, with 8 bases lying between them.

Sequenced input: PBMCs or T cells enriched from blood (not recorded which). The sequence was collected from a man aged 25-45 years who had recovered from COVID-19. This sequence joins TRBV5-1 and TRBJ2-5, with D maybe TRBD2 (6 bases). CDR3 region: CASSSGGETQYF. The CDR3, as DNA: TGCGCCAGCAGCTCTGGAGGGGAGACCCAGTACTTC.